The present entry profiles one TCR beta chain with its context. The target antigen is unknown. This entry comes from a study of T-cell reconstitution after alpha-beta-depleted transplantation in children. TCRbeta library preparation incorporated unique molecular identifiers. Using its own MiXCR run on the PCR reads, TCRdb lists one record per CDR3 protein. The sample shows about 420,000 distinct CDR3 sequences, about 17% of them seen only once. Study results and caveats: Expanded graft clones, several hundred of them, were reportedly the source of alpha-beta T cells about two months after transplant. Some patients' high day-60 TCRbeta diversity was traced to surviving recipient T cells and thymic progenitors. Among T cells one year after transplant, newly produced cells accounted for most counts and diversity.

This specimen was PBMCs, mostly from graft donor cells, taken 360 days after TCRalphabeta/CD19-depleted stem cell transplant. The origin of this receptor is a boy in the first two years of life who had a stem cell transplant for Wiskott-Aldrich syndrome, so the T cells may come from the graft donor.

CDR3 protein: CASSYRGVGGDEQFF. The CDR3 coding sequence is TGTGCCAGCAGTTACCGCGGGGTGGGGGGTGATGAGCAGTTCTTC. The chain uses TRBV6-5 and TRBJ2-1, with a tentative D call TRBD2 (6 bases). CDR3 length: 15 residues. Germline V gene sequence: CDR1 MNHEY, CDR2 SVGAGI. Trimming cost V 2 bases and J 8 bases, with 16 bases left between them.